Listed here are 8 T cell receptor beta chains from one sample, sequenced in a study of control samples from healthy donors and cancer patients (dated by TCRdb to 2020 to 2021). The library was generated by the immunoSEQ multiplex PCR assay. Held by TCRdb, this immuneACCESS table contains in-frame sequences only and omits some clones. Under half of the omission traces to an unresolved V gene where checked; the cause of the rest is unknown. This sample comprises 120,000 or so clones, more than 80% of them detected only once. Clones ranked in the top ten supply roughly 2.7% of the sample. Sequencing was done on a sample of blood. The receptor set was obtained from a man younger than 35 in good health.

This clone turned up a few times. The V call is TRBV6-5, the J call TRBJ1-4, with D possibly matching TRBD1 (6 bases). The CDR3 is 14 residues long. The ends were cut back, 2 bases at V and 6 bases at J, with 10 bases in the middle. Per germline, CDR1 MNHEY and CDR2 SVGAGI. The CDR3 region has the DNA TGTGCCAGCAGTTACGGGGCAGGGGATGAAAAACTGTTTTTT. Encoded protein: CASSYGAGDEKLFF.

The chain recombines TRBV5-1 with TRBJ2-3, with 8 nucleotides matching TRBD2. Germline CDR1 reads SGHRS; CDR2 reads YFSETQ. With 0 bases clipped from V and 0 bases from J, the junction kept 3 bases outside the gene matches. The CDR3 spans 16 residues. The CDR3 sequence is CASSLGSGDSTDTQYF. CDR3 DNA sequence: TGCGCCAGCAGCTTGGGTAGCGGGGATAGCACAGATACGCAGTATTTT.

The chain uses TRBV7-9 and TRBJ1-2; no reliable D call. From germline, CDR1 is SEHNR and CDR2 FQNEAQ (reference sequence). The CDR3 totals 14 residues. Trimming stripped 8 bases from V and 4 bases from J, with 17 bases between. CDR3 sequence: CASAPSGDGYGYTF. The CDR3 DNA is TGTGCCAGCGCCCCTTCGGGCGACGGCTATGGCTACACCTTC.

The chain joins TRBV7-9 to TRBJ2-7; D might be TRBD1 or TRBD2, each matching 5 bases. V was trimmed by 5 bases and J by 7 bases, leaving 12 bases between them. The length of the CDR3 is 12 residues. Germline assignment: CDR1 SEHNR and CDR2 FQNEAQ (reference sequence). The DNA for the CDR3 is TGTGCCAGCAGCGGGACGGGACGAGAGCAGTACTTC. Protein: CASSGTGREQYF.

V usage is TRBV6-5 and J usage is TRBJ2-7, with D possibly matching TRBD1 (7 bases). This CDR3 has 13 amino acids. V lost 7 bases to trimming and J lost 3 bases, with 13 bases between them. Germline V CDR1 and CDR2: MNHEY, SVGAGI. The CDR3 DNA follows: TGTGCCAGCACGAGACAGGGAGGCTACGAGCAGTACTTC. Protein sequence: CASTRQGGYEQYF.

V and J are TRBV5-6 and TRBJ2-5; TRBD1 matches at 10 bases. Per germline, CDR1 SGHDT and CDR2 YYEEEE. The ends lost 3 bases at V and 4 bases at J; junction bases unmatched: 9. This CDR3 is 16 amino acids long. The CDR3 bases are TGTGCCAGCAGCTCCGCCGGGACAGGGGTAGGAGAGACCCAGTACTTC. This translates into CASSSAGTGVGETQYF.

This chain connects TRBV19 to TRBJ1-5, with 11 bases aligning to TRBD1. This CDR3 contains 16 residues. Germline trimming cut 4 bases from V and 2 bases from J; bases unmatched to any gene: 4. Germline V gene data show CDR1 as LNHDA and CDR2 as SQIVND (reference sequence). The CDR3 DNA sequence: TGTGCCAGTAGTACGGGACAGGGGGTAGGCAATCAGCCCCAGCATTTT. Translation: CASSTGQGVGNQPQHF.

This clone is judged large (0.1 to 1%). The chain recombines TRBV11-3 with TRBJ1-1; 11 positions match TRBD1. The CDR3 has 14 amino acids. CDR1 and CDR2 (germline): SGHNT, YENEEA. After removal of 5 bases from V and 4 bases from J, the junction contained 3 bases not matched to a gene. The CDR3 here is CASSPGTGGTEAFF. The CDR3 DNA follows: TGTGCCAGCAGCCCCGGGACAGGGGGCACTGAAGCTTTCTTT.